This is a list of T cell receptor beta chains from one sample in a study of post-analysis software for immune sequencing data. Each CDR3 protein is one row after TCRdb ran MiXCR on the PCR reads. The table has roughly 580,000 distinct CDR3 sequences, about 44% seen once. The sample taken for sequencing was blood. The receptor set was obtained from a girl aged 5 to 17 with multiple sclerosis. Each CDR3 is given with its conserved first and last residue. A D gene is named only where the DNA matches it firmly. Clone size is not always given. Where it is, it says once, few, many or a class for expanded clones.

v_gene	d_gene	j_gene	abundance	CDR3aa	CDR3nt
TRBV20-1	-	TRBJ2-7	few	CSARDLGSSYEQYF	TGCAGTGCTAGAGATTTAGGGAGCTCCTACGAGCAGTACTTC
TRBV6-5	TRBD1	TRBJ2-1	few	CASTRTGGSNEQFF	TGTGCCAGCACCCGGACAGGGGGCTCCAATGAGCAGTTCTTC
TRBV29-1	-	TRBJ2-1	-	CSAGGGWSGEQFF	TGCAGCGCCGGGGGCGGGTGGAGTGGGGAGCAGTTCTTC
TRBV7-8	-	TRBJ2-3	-	CASSQSGPDTQYF	TGTGCCAGCAGCCAATCAGGGCCAGATACGCAGTATTTT
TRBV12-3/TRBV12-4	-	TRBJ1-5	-	CASSLYGENQPQHF	TGTGCCAGCAGTTTGTATGGAGAAAATCAGCCCCAGCATTTT
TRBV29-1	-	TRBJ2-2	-	CSVEDLRPGELFF	TGCAGCGTTGAAGATCTAAGGCCCGGGGAGCTGTTTTTT
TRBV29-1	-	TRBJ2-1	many	CSVPGRGDYNEQFF	TGCAGCGTGCCGGGCAGGGGGGATTACAATGAGCAGTTCTTC
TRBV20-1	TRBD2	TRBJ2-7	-	CSARSTSGSSYEQYF	TGCAGTGCTAGATCGACTAGCGGGAGTTCCTACGAGCAGTACTTC
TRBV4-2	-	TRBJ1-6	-	CASSQSEGQPLHF	TGTGCCAGCAGCCAATCTGAGGGGCAACCCCTCCACTTT
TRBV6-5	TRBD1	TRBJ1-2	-	CASTHYGGQGSDGYTF	TGTGCCAGTACCCATTACGGGGGACAGGGGTCCGATGGCTACACCTTC
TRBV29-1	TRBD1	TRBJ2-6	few	CSVAGGSRGPGANVLTF	TGCAGCGTCGCAGGGGGTTCTAGGGGGCCTGGGGCCAACGTCCTGACTTTC
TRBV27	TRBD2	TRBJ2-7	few	CASRTAGPIHEQYF	TGTGCCAGCAGGACAGCGGGACCCATCCACGAGCAGTACTTC
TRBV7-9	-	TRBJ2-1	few	CASSPQTGPYNEQFF	TGTGCCAGCAGCCCTCAGACAGGCCCGTACAATGAGCAGTTCTTC
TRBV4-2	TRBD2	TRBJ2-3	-	CASSQEGRGGGTDTQYF	TGTGCCAGCAGCCAAGAAGGCCGGGGGGGCGGCACAGATACGCAGTATTTT
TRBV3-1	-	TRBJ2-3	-	CASSQVKARHTQYF	TGTGCCAGCAGCCAAGTCAAAGCTCGACATACGCAGTATTTT
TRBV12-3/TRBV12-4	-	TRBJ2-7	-	CASGGQAAYEQYF	TGTGCCAGCGGGGGGCAGGCGGCCTACGAGCAGTACTTC
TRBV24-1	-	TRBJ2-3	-	CATSDPTRAAFVGRADTQYF	TGTGCCACCAGTGATCCGACGCGGGCTGCGTTCGTAGGCCGAGCAGATACGCAGTATTTT
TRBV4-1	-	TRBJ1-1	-	CASSQEYGGAGREAFF	TGCGCCAGCAGCCAAGAGTACGGGGGGGCAGGGCGCGAAGCTTTCTTT
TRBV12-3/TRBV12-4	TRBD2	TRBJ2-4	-	CASSFGLAGPQQYF	TGTGCCAGCAGTTTTGGGCTAGCGGGACCCCAGCAGTACTTC
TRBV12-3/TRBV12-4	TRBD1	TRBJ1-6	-	CASSSPLGTDPYNSPLHF	TGTGCCAGCAGTTCACCCCTTGGGACAGACCCATATAATTCACCCCTCCACTTT
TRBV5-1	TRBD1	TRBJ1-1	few	CASSFRRGLWGTEAFF	TGCGCCAGCAGCTTCCGAAGGGGGCTCTGGGGCACTGAAGCTTTCTTT
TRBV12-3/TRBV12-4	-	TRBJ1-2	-	CASRGNSHYGYTF	TGTGCCAGCAGGGGGAATTCGCACTATGGCTACACCTTC
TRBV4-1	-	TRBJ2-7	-	CASSQESGVSYEQYF	TGCGCCAGCAGCCAAGAGTCCGGGGTTTCCTACGAGCAGTACTTC
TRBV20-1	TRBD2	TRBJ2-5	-	CSASLAGELETQYF	TGCAGTGCTAGCTTGGCGGGAGAATTGGAGACCCAGTACTTC
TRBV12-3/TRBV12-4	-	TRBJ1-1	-	CASSSGPPANTEAFF	TGTGCCAGCAGTTCTGGCCCCCCAGCTAACACTGAAGCTTTCTTT
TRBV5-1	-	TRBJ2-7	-	CASSRWGDEQYF	TGCGCCAGCAGTCGTTGGGGGGACGAGCAGTACTTC
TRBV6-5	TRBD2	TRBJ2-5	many	CASSYSRGGETQYF	TGTGCCAGCAGTTACTCGCGGGGGGGGGAGACCCAGTACTTC
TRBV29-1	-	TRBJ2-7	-	CSVIVQSRTYEQYF	TGCAGCGTCATTGTCCAGTCCAGGACCTACGAGCAGTACTTC
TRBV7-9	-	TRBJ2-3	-	CASSLLYVRTDTQYF	TGTGCCAGCAGCTTACTTTACGTCCGCACAGATACGCAGTATTTT